This T cell receptor (beta chain) stems from a study of tumor-infiltrating lymphocytes in primary liver carcinoma. The investigators made TCR beta cDNA from 400 to 500 ng total RNA, using a constant-region primer. Three-round nested multiplex PCR performed with slightly modified ARM-PCR produced the TCR beta libraries. Primers for the first two PCR rounds were TRBV1-TRBV30 forward primers and a C-beta reverse primer (approximately 10 cycles per round). TCRdb processed the multiplex PCR reads anew with MiXCR; each CDR3 protein has one entry. The sample lists 84,000 or so distinct CDR3 sequences, around 70% occurring once. Germline values: CDR1 SGHAT, CDR2 FQDESV (reference sequence). The CDR3 extends over 13 amino acids. Starting material for RNA and DNA co-extraction consisted of about 20-33 mg of unsorted bulk tissue. Subjects presented with primary liver carcinoma managed by surgical resection. Histology found more than 75% viable tumor cells per sample.

With respect to this clonotype: At one end, the junction sequence differs from germline, possibly due to a read error.

The chain has TRBV11-1 and TRBJ2-2, with D tentatively TRBD2 (6 bases). Sequencing was performed on liver tumor tissue from sampling region 1. The subset here: tumor region T1, superior pole. This clonotype was obtained from a man aged 40-49 years with primary liver carcinoma and hepatitis B virus infection. The CDR3 sequence: CASSSLAGGELFF. CDR3 coding DNA: TGTGCCAGCAGCTCACTAGCCGGCGGAGAGCTGTTCTTT.